One and the same sample provided the 13 T cell receptor beta chains below, sequenced in a study of T cell repertoires in cytomegalovirus infection. TCRdb analysed the reads with MiXCR anew, one entry per CDR3 protein. Here the sample spans almost 500,000 distinct CDR3 sequences, about 10% being singletons. Material for sequencing was PBMCs. These receptors were taken from a human donor in good health (CMV status not recorded). Some clones in this sample may be carry-over from other donors' samples.

This clonotype came up a few times. The gene calls are TRBV2 and TRBJ2-1; 8 bases map to TRBD2. Germline CDR1 and CDR2: SNHLY and FYNNEI. This CDR3 comprises 14 residues. V lost 6 bases, J lost 2 bases, and 3 bases stayed unmatched. CDR3 coding DNA: TGTGCCAGCAGAGCGGGAGTCACCTACAATGAGCAGTTCTTC. Translated: CASRAGVTYNEQFF.

This clonotype has a handful of counts. The chain uses TRBV18 and TRBJ2-5; D is possibly TRBD2 (6 bases). The CDR3 is made up of 14 amino acids. V lost 8 bases to trimming and J lost 1 base, with 14 bases between them. Germline V lookup: CDR1 KGHSH, CDR2 LQKENI. CDR3 DNA sequence: TGTGCCAGCGAAACCCCGCGGGGCCAAGAGACCCAGTACTTC. Translated, it gives CASETPRGQETQYF.

The rearrangement links TRBV20-1 to TRBJ2-1; TRBD2 aligns across 10 bases. The CDR3 totals 15 residues. Germline loops: CDR1 DFQATT, CDR2 SNEGSKA (reference sequence). V lost 1 base and J lost 7; bases outside the gene matches: 7. The CDR3 sequence: CSARASGRAGNEQFF. CDR3 sequence (DNA): TGCAGTGCTAGAGCGAGCGGGAGGGCCGGGAATGAGCAGTTCTTC.

With respect to this clonotype: A much more abundant neighbour one base away suggests this may be a read error. The DNA for the CDR3 is TGTGCCAGTAGTGGAGAGACAGAGGCTAGCACAGATACGCAGTATTTT. Translating it yields CASSGETEASTDTQYF. This chain uses TRBV19 with TRBJ2-3, with a possible D match to TRBD1 (5 bases). CDR3 size: 16 residues. The germline V and J ends were trimmed by 5 bases and 0 bases, with 15 bases remaining between them. Germline-derived CDR1 and CDR2 are LNHDA and SQIVND (reference sequence).

The table lists this clonotype with a few counts. The chain couples TRBV4-2 to TRBJ1-6, with 7 bases fitting TRBD1. CDR3 length equals 20 residues. Looked up from germline, CDR1 is LGHNA and CDR2 is YNFKEQ. With V trimmed by 1 base and J by 0 bases, 12 bases remained unmatched. The CDR3, as DNA: TGTGCCAGCAGCCAAGTGGGGCAGGGGGGAGAAGGCTCCTATAATTCACCCCTCCACTTT. It encodes CASSQVGQGGEGSYNSPLHF.

This clonotype turned up a few times. The V call is TRBV5-1, the J call TRBJ2-7; TRBD1 aligns across 10 bases. V lost 0 bases, J lost 4 bases, and 10 bases stayed unmatched. Germline V gene data show CDR1 as SGHRS and CDR2 as YFSETQ. This CDR3 has 17 residues. Written as DNA, the CDR3 is TGCGCCAGCAGCTTGGTTACCGGGACAGGGGTAGGTTACGAGCAGTACTTC. This codes for CASSLVTGTGVGYEQYF.

The V gene is TRBV7-2, the J gene TRBJ2-1; D call uncertain. This CDR3 has 12 residues. Germline values: CDR1 SGHTA, CDR2 FQGNSA. Trimming removed 7 bases from V and 4 bases from J, with 8 bases in between. The DNA of the CDR3 is TGTGCCAGCAACTTCGGATACAATGAGCAGTTCTTC. This encodes CASNFGYNEQFF.

The chain uses TRBV10-3 and TRBJ2-5; TRBD2 agrees at 7 bases. The CDR3 is 12 amino acids. Per the germline V gene, CDR1 is ENHRY and CDR2 is SYGVKD. The CDR3 bases are TGTGCGGTTCGGGGGGACCAAGAGACCCAGTACTTC. Protein: CAVRGDQETQYF.

The rearrangement joins TRBV5-4 to TRBJ1-2; D call uncertain. The CDR3 length is 14 residues. Per germline, CDR1 SGHNT and CDR2 YYREEE (reference sequence). Trimming stripped 4 bases from V and 8 bases from J, with 18 bases between. The CDR3: CASSGNKLPEGYTF. The CDR3, as DNA: TGTGCCAGCAGCGGAAACAAACTTCCGGAGGGCTACACCTTC.

The chain recombines TRBV3-1 with TRBJ2-1; 8 bases line up with TRBD2. The CDR3 covers 16 residues. The junction had 4 bases not matched to a gene; V was cut back by 2 bases and J by 1 base. Germline CDR1 and CDR2: LGHDT and YNNKEL (reference sequence). The CDR3 region has the DNA TGTGCCAGCAGCCAAAGCGGGAGAATATCCTACAATGAGCAGTTCTTC. It yields the protein CASSQSGRISYNEQFF.

This clonotype was seen once. The rearrangement uses TRBV19 and TRBJ2-1, with 12 positions matching TRBD2. CDR1 and CDR2 (germline): LNHDA, SQIVND (reference sequence). CDR3 length: 15 amino acids. V was clipped by 9 bases and J by 5 bases; unmatched bases: 8. CDR3 region: CASARLAGVNNEQFF. CDR3 sequence (DNA): TGTGCCAGCGCCCGACTAGCGGGAGTCAACAATGAGCAGTTCTTC.

The chain recombines TRBV5-1 with TRBJ1-2; 12 bases are shared with TRBD1. V lost 4 bases to trimming and J lost 7 bases; unmatched junction nucleotides: 20. Germline V gene sequence: CDR1 SGHRS, CDR2 YFSETQ. This CDR3 comprises 19 residues. The DNA of the CDR3 is TGCGCCAGCAGCATTGCGGGCACCGGGACAGGGGGCCGCGCGGGTGGCTACACCTTC. This translates into CASSIAGTGTGGRAGGYTF.

The chain uses TRBV11-3 and TRBJ1-6; D gene unclear. V lost 6 bases, J lost 7 bases, and 7 bases lay in between. The CDR3 extends over 12 amino acids. CDR1 SGHNT and CDR2 YENEEA come from the germline V gene. The CDR3 nucleotides read TGTGCCAGCAGTGTGGGGAATTCACCCCTCCACTTT. Translating it yields CASSVGNSPLHF.